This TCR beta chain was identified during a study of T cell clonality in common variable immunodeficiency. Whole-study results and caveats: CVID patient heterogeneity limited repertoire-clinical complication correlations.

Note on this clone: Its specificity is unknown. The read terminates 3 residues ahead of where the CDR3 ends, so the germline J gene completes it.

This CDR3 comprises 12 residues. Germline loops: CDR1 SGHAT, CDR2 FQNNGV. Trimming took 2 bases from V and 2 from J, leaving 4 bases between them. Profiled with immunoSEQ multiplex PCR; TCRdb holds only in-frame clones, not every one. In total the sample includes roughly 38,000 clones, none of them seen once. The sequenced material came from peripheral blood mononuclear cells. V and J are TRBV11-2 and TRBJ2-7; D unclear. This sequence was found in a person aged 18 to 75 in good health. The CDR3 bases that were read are TGTGCCAGCAGCTTAATAGCCTACGAG. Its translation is CASSLIAYE. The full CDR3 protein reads CASSLIAYEQYF.